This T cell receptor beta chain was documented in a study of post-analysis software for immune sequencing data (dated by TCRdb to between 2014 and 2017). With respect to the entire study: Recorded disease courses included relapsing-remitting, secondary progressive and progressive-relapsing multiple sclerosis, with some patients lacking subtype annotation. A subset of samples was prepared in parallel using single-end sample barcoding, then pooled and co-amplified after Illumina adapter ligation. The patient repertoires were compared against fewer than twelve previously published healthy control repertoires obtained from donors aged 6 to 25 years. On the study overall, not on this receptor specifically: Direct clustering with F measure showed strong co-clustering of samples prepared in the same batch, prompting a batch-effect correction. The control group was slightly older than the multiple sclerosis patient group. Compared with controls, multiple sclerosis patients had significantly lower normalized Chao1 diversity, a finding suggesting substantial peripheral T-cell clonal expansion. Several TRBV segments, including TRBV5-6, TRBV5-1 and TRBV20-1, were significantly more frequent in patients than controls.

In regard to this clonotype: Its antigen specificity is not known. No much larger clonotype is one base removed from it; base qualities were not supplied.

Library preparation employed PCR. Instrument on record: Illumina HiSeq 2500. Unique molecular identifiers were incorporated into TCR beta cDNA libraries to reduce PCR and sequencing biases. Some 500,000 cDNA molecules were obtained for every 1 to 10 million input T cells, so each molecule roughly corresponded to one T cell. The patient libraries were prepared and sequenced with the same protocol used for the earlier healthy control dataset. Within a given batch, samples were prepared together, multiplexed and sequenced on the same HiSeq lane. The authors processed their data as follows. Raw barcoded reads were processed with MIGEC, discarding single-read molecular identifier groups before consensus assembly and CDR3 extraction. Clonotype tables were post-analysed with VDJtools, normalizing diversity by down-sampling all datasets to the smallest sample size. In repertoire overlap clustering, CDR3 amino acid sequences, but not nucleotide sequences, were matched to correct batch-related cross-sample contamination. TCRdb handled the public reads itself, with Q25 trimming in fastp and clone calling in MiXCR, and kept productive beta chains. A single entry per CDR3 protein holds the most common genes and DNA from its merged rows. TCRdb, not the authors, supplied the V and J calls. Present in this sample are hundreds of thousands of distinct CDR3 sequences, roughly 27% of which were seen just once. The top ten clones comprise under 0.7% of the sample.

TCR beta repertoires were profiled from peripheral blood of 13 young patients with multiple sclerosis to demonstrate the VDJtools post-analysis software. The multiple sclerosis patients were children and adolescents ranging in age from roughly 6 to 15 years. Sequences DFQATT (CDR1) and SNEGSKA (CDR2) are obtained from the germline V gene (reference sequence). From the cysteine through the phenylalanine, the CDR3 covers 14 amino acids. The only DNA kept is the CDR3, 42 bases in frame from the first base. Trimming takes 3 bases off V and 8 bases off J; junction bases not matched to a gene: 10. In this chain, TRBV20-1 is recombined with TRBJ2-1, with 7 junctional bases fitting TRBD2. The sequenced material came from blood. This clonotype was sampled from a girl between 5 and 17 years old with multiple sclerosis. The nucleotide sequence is TGCAGTGCTAGCGGGGGGATTGTATCCTATGAGCAGTTCTTC. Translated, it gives CSASGGIVSYEQFF.